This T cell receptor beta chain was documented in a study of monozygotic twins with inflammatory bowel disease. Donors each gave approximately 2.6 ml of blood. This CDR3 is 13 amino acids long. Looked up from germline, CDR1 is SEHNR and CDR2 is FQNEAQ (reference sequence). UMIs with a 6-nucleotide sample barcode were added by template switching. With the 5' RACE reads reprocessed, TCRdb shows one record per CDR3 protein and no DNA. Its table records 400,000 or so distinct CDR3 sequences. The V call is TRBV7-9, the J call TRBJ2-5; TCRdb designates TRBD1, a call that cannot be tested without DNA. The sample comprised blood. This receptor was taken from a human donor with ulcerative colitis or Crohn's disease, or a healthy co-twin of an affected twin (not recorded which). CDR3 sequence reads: CASSVQGAETQYF.